This T cell receptor beta chain was sequenced for a study of somatic mutations in cytotoxic T cells in rheumatoid arthritis. Profiling relied on immunoSEQ multiplex PCR, and the TCRdb table lists in-frame clones only, not all of them. The sample shows about 10,000 clones, over 75% of them seen only once. Findings and limits, study-wide: Adjustment for multiple comparisons was not applied to the slight TRBV07 underrepresentation observed in rheumatoid arthritis patients.

Germline V gene data show CDR1 as MNHEY and CDR2 as SVGAGI. V lost 3 bases to trimming and J lost 5 bases; unmatched junction nucleotides: 5. The CDR3 extends over 14 amino acids. Concerning this clone itself: Its antigen is undetermined.

The chain employs TRBV6-5 and TRBJ2-5; TRBD2 agrees at 8 bases. Sequencing was carried out using CD4+ T cells sorted from blood. The clonotype originates from a woman aged 18-35 years with rheumatoid arthritis. This CDR3 is CASSYGTSAETQYF. The DNA of the CDR3 is TGTGCCAGCAGTTATGGGACTAGTGCGGAGACCCAGTACTTC.